What follows is one TCR beta chain and its context. Its antigen is undetermined. TCRdb's copy holds only in-frame clones and misses some; the assay was immunoSEQ multiplex PCR. The sample shows about a million clones, 77% of them seen only once. Per the germline V gene, CDR1 is KGHSH and CDR2 is LQKENI. Trimming at V came to 4 bases and at J to 3 bases, leaving 9 bases not matched to a gene. The CDR3 covers 16 residues. The sample belongs to a study of shared clonotypes between healthy human individuals. Turning to the study itself: A couple of women and a few men aged 18 to 49 made up the donors. For every donor, three CD4 naive, three CD4 memory, two CD8 naive and one CD8 memory plates were used. General observations from the study: Lower generation probabilities were found for non-shared clonotypes than for those shared by all four donors.

The V call is TRBV18, the J call TRBJ2-1; TRBD2 aligns across 7 bases. The sequence was collected from a man aged 18 to 29 in good health. Some clones in this sample may be carry-over from other donors' samples. Material: memory CD4+ T cells from PBMCs. Stated subset: CD45RA-negative fraction. The CDR3 loop reads CASSLEGGSDYNEQFF. CDR3 in DNA: TGTGCCAGCTCACTCGAGGGCGGGAGTGACTACAATGAGCAGTTCTTC.